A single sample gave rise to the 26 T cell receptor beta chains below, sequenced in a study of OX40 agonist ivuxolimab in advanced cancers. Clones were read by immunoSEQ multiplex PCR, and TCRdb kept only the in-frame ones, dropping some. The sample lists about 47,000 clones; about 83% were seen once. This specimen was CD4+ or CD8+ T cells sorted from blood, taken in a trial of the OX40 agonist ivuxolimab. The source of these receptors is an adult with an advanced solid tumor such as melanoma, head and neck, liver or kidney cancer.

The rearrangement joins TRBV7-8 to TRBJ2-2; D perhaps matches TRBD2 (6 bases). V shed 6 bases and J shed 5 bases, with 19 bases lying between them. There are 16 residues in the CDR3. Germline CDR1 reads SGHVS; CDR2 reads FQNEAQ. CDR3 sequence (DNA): TGTGCCAGCAGTCTACTCCGGTTAGGAGGGACCGGGGAGCTGTTTTTT. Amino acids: CASSLLRLGGTGELFF.

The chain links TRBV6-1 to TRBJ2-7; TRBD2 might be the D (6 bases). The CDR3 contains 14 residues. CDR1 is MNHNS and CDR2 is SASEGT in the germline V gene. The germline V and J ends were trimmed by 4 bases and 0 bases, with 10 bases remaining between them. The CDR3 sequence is CASSVRGASYEQYF. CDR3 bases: TGTGCCAGCAGTGTGCGGGGAGCCTCCTACGAGCAGTACTTC.

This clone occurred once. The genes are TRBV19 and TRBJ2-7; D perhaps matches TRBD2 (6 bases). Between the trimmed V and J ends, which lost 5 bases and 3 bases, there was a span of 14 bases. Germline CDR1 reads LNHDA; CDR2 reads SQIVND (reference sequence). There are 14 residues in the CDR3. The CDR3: CASSPRLGGYEQYF. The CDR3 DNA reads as TGTGCCAGTAGTCCTCGGCTGGGAGGCTACGAGCAGTACTTC.

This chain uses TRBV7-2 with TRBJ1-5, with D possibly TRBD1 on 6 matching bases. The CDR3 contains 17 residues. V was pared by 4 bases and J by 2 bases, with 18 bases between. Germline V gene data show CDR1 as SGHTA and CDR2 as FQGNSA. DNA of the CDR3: TGTGCCAGCAGCTCCCCCGGGGGGGCGCGCGGCAATCAGCCCCAGCATTTT. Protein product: CASSSPGGARGNQPQHF.

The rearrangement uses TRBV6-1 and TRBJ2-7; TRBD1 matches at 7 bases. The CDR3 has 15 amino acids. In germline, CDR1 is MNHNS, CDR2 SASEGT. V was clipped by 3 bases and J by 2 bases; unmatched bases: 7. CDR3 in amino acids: CASSEIRGGAYEQYF. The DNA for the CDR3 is TGTGCCAGCAGTGAGATCCGAGGGGGCGCCTACGAGCAGTACTTC.

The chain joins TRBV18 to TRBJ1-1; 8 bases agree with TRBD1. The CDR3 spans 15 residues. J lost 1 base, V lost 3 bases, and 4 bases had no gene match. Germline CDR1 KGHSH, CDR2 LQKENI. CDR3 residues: CASSPTGTGNTEAFF. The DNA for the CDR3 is TGTGCCAGCTCACCGACCGGGACAGGGAACACTGAAGCTTTCTTT.

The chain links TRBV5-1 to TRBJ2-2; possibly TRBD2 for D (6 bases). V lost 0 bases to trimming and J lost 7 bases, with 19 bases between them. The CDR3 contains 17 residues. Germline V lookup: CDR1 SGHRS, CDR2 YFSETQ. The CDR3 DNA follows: TGCGCCAGCAGCTTGGGTCACCGGGACTCCAAGGTCGGGGAGCTGTTTTTT. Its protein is CASSLGHRDSKVGELFF.

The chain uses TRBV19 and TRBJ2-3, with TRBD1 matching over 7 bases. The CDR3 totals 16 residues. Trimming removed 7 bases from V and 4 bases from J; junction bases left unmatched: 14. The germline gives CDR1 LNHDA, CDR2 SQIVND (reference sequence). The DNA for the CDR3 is TGTGCCAGTAAATCCGGAACAGGGGTTAGCTCAGATACGCAGTATTTT. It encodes CASKSGTGVSSDTQYF.

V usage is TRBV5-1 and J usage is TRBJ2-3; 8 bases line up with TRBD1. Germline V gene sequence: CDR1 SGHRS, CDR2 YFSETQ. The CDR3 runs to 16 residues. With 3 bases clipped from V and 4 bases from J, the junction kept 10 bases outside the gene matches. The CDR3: CASSYPGGISSDTQYF. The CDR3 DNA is TGCGCCAGCAGCTATCCAGGGGGCATTTCTTCAGATACGCAGTATTTT.

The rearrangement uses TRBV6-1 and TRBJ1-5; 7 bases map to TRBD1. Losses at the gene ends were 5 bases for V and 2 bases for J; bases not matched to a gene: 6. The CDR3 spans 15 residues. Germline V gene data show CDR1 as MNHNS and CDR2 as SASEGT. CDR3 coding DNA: TGTGCCAGCAGTCAAGACAGGGTACGCAATCAGCCCCAGCATTTT. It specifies CASSQDRVRNQPQHF.

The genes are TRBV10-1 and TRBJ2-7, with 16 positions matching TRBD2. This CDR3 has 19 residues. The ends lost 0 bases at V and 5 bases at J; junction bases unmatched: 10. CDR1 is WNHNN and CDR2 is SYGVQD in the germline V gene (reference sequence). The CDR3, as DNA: TGCGCCAGCAGTGAGTCACGGTTGGGACTAGCGGGAGGGCCGGACGAGCAGTACTTC. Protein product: CASSESRLGLAGGPDEQYF.

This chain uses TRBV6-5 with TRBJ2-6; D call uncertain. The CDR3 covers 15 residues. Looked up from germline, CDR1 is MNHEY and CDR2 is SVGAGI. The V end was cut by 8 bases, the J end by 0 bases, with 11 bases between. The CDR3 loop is CASGQVLSGANVLTF. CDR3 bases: TGTGCCAGCGGCCAGGTCCTCTCTGGGGCCAACGTCCTGACTTTC.

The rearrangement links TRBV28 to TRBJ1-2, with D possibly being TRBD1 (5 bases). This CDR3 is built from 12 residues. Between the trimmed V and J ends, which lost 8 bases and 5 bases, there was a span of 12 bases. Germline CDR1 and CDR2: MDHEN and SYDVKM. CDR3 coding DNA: TGTGCCAGCGGAGGGGTTTCATATGGCTACACCTTC. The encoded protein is CASGGVSYGYTF.

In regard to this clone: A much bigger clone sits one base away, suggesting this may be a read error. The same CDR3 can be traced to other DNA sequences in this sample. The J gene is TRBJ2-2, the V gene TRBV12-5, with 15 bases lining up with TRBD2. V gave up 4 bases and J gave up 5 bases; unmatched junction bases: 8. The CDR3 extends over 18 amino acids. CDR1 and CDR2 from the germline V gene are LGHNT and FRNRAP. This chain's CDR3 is CASGWIGLAGGRTGELFF. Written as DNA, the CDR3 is TGTGCTAGTGGTTGGATCGGACTAGCGGGAGGGCGGACCGGGGAGCTGTTTTTT.

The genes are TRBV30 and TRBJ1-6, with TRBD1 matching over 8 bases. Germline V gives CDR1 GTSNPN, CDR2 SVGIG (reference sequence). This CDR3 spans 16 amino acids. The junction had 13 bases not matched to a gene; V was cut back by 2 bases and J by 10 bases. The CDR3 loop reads CAWSSGQGGVRSPLHF. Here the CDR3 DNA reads TGTGCCTGGAGTTCCGGACAGGGTGGGGTGAGATCACCCCTCCACTTT.

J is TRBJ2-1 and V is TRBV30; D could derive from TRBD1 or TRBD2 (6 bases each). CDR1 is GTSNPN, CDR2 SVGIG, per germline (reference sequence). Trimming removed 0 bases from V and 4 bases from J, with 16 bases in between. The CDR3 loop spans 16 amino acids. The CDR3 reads CAWSVRGQRMYNEQFF. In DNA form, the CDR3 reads TGTGCCTGGAGTGTACGGGGGCAGAGGATGTACAATGAGCAGTTCTTC.

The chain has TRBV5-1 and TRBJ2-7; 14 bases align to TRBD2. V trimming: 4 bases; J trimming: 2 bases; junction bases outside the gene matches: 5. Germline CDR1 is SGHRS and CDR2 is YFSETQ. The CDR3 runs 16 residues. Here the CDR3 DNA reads TGCGCCAGCAGCCCGGAGACTAGCGGGAGGGCCTACGAGCAGTACTTC. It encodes CASSPETSGRAYEQYF. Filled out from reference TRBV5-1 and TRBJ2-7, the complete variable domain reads KAGVTQTPRYLIKTRGQQVTLSCSPISGHRSVSWYQQTPGQGLQFLFEYFSETQRNKGNFPGRFSGRQFSNSRSEMNVSTLELGDSALYLCASSPETSGRAYEQYFGPGTRLTVT.

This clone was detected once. CDR3 DNA sequence: TGTGCCTGGAGTGTACTTCAGGAGGGCGAGCAGTACTTC. Encoded protein: CAWSVLQEGEQYF. The chain recombines TRBV30 with TRBJ2-7, with D perhaps matching TRBD2 (6 bases). The CDR3 is made up of 13 amino acids. CDR1 GTSNPN and CDR2 SVGIG come from the germline V gene (reference sequence). The V end was cut by 0 bases, the J end by 6 bases, with 12 bases between.

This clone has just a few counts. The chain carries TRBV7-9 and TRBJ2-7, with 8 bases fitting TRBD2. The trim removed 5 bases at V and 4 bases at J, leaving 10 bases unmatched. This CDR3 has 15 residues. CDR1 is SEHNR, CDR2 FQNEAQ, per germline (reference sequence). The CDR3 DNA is TGTGCCAGCAGCCCGGGGGGGGACGGCTCATACGAGCAGTACTTC. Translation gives CASSPGGDGSYEQYF. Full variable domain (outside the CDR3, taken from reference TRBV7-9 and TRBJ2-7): DTGVSQNPRHKITKRGQNVTFRCDPISEHNRLYWYRQTLGQGPEFLTYFQNEAQLEKSRLLSDRFSAERPKGSFSTLEIQRTEQGDSAMYLCASSPGGDGSYEQYFGPGTRLTVT.

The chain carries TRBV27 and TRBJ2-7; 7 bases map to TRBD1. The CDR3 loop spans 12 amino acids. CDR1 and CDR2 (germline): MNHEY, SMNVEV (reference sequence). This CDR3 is CVTGTAIYEQYF. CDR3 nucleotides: TGTGTAACCGGGACAGCGATCTACGAGCAGTACTTC.

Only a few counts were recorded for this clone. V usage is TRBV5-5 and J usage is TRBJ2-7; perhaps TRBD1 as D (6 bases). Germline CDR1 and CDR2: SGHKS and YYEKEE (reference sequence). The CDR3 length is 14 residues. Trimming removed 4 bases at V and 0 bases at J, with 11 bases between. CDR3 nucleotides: TGTGCCAGCAGCAACCTACAGGGCTCCTACGAGCAGTACTTC. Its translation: CASSNLQGSYEQYF.

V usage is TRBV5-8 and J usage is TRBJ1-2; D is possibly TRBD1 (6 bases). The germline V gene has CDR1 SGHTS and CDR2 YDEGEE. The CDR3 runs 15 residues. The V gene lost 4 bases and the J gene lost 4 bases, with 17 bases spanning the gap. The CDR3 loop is CASSLRGQQGYGYTF. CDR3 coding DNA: TGTGCCAGCAGCCTTAGGGGTCAACAGGGCTATGGCTACACCTTC.

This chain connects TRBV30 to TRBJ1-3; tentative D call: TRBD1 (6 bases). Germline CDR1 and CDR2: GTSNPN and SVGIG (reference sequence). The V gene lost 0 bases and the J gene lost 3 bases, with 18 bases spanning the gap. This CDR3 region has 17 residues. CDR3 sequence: CAWSVRGTGSGGNTIYF. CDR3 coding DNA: TGTGCCTGGAGTGTAAGGGGGACGGGGTCAGGTGGAAACACCATATATTTT.

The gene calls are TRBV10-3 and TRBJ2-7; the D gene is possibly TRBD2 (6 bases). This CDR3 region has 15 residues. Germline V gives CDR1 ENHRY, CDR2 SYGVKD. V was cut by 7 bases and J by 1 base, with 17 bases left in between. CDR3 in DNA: TGTGCCATCACCCAGAATGCGGGAAATTCCTACGAGCAGTACTTC. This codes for CAITQNAGNSYEQYF.

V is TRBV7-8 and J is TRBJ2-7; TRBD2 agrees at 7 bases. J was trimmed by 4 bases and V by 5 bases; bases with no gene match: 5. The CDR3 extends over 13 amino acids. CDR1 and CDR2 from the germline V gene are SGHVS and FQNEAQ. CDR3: CASSGGREYEQYF. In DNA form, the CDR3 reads TGTGCCAGCAGCGGGGGGAGGGAATACGAGCAGTACTTC.

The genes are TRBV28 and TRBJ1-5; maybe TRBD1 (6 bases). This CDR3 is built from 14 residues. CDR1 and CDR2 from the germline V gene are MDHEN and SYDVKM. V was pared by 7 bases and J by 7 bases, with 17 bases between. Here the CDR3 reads CASTLGGARQPQHF. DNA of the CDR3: TGTGCCAGCACCTTGGGGGGGGCACGGCAGCCCCAGCATTTT.